This T cell receptor (beta chain) emerged from a study of cytomegalovirus exposure and HLA in healthy donors. Study-wide findings and caveats: Many donors carried some public TCRs, although rarity characterized most TCR sequences. A cluster of highly shared sequence variants was likely a sequencing artifact.

About this clone itself: Its cognate antigen is unknown.

The germline gives CDR1 MGHRA, CDR2 YSYEKL. This CDR3 comprises 15 residues. V lost 4 bases and J lost 5; bases outside the gene matches: 10. The primer mix had 60 Vbeta and 13 Jbeta primers. Clones were read by immunoSEQ multiplex PCR, and TCRdb kept only the in-frame ones, dropping some. Of 130,000 or so clones detected, over 8.5% appear once; the ten largest clones hold 5% to 6.5%. The genes are TRBV4-1 and TRBJ1-1, with 7 bases identical to TRBD1. This clonotype was obtained from a woman in her 40s in good health and CMV-seropositive. The sequenced sample consisted of PBMCs. The CDR3 region has the DNA TGCGCCAGCAGCCGAGTCAACAGGGGAGGTACTGAAGCTTTCTTT. This codes for CASSRVNRGGTEAFF.